These 16 T cell receptor beta chains were sequenced from one sample in a study of radiation and T cells in renal cell carcinoma (dated by TCRdb to about 2020). The time point label of this sample denotes: tumor resected at nephrectomy. The sample's treatment or condition label, in plain terms: treatment-naive control, cytoreductive nephrectomy. Receptor libraries were prepared by the immunoSEQ multiplex PCR assay. In TCRdb, the immuneACCESS table is reduced to in-frame sequences with V and J assigned. These tables do not hold every clone; where another copy was compared, an unresolved V gene accounts for under half, and the others remain unexplained. The table for this sample lists around 20,000 clones; roughly three fifths of them were counted only once. Roughly a third of the sample goes to the ten largest clones. The sequencing here drew on tumor tissue, taken from a patient whose treatment was nephrectomy without radiotherapy. The receptors here all came from a man in his fifties with renal cell carcinoma.

The gene calls are TRBV13 and TRBJ2-1, with a weak D call TRBD2 (7 bases). This CDR3 spans 13 amino acids. The germline CDR1 and CDR2 sequences are PRHDT and FYEKMQ (reference sequence). Deletions cut 3 bases from V and 6 bases from J, with 9 bases between. The CDR3: CASSFRGANEQFF. CDR3 bases: TGTGCCAGCAGCTTCCGGGGGGCCAATGAGCAGTTCTTC. Full variable domain (rest looked up from reference TRBV13 and TRBJ2-1): AAGVIQSPRHLIKEKRETATLKCYPIPRHDTVYWYQQGPGQDPQFLISFYEKMQSDKGSIPDRFSAQQFSDYHSELNMSSLELGDSALYFCASSFRGANEQFFGPGTRLTVL.

J is TRBJ1-2 and V is TRBV10-2; 7 bases line up with TRBD1. The J segment lost 2 bases and the V segment lost 0 bases, leaving 6 bases of the junction unmatched. CDR1 is WSHSY and CDR2 is SAAADI in the germline V gene. CDR3 length equals 16 residues. The DNA for the CDR3 is TGCGCCAGCAGTGAGTCGGGACAGAAGACGAACTATGGCTACACCTTC. Its protein product is CASSESGQKTNYGYTF.

This clone has at least ten counts. J is TRBJ1-1 and V is TRBV4-3; D uncertain. V lost 1 base and J 0 bases, leaving 6 bases between the germline ends. The CDR3 spans 14 residues. The germline V gene encodes CDR1 LGHNA and CDR2 YSLEER. CDR3: CASSQGTVNTEAFF. As DNA, the CDR3 is TGCGCCAGCAGCCAAGGTACAGTGAACACTGAAGCTTTCTTT.

The chain recombines TRBV5-1 with TRBJ1-1; 7 bases line up with TRBD1. V shed 3 bases and J 5 bases; nucleotides not matched to a gene: 13. Looked up from germline, CDR1 is SGHRS and CDR2 is YFSETQ. The CDR3 totals 16 residues. CDR3 in amino acids: CASSSSLDRALTEAFF. The CDR3 DNA sequence: TGCGCCAGCAGCTCGTCATTAGACAGGGCTCTTACTGAAGCTTTCTTT.

This chain uses TRBV30 with TRBJ2-5, with 7 bases identical to TRBD2. Germline CDR1 is GTSNPN and CDR2 is SVGIG (reference sequence). The V gene end was trimmed by 5 bases and the J gene end by 4 bases; junction bases not matched to a gene: 7. This CDR3 spans 13 amino acids. The CDR3 bases are TGTGCCTGGGGGGGAGGGCTGCTAGAGACCCAGTACTTC. Amino acids: CAWGGGLLETQYF.

There are a few counts of this clone. The J gene is TRBJ2-4, the V gene TRBV11-2; no firm D call. The V end lost 4 bases, the J end lost 5 bases, and 3 bases lay between the germline ends. CDR3 size: 11 residues. Germline CDR1 is SGHAT and CDR2 is FQNNGV. CDR3: CASSSQNIQYF. In DNA form, the CDR3 reads TGTGCCAGCAGCTCGCAAAACATTCAGTACTTC.

This clone showed up just a few times. The V call is TRBV7-9, the J call TRBJ2-5, with no clear D. CDR3 length: 13 amino acids. The V end lost 7 bases, the J end lost 2 bases, and 11 bases lay between the germline ends. Germline CDR1 is SEHNR and CDR2 is FQNEAQ (reference sequence). CDR3 sequence reads: CASNAVPQETQYF. CDR3 DNA: TGTGCCAGCAACGCGGTGCCTCAAGAGACCCAGTACTTC.

The gene calls are TRBV30 and TRBJ1-1, with TRBD1 as a possible D gene (6 bases). V lost 3 bases and J lost 1, with 12 bases in between. Germline V gene sequence: CDR1 GTSNPN, CDR2 SVGIG (reference sequence). The CDR3 consists of 14 residues. CDR3 coding DNA: TGTGCCTGGAGGGGCGACAGGAGGAACACTGAAGCTTTCTTT. Its protein is CAWRGDRRNTEAFF.

This clone was seen more than once but under ten times. V gene TRBV27 combines with J gene TRBJ1-3; no clear D gene. The CDR3 totals 11 residues. The V end lost 7 bases, the J end lost 5 bases, and 6 bases lay between the germline ends. From germline, CDR1 is MNHEY and CDR2 SMNVEV (reference sequence). CDR3 DNA sequence: TGTGCCAGCATCTACAGAAACACCATATATTTT. It encodes CASIYRNTIYF.

This chain links TRBV30 with TRBJ2-7; the D gene could be TRBD1 or TRBD2 (5 bases each). Between the trimmed V and J ends, which lost 7 bases and 2 bases, there was a span of 15 bases. CDR3 length: 13 residues. From germline, CDR1 is GTSNPN and CDR2 SVGIG (reference sequence). CDR3 sequence: CAYQGEVTYEQYF. The CDR3 DNA follows: TGTGCCTACCAGGGAGAGGTCACCTACGAGCAGTACTTC.

The rearrangement uses TRBV28 and TRBJ1-5, with D possibly being TRBD1 (5 bases). The germline V gene has CDR1 MDHEN and CDR2 SYDVKM. The CDR3 is 15 amino acids. Between the trimmed V and J ends, which lost 5 bases and 5 bases, there was a span of 16 bases. DNA of the CDR3: TGTGCCAGCAGTGCCGGGGCCCTTAGTGATCAGCCCCAGCATTTT. Protein product: CASSAGALSDQPQHF.

The rearrangement links TRBV4-1 to TRBJ2-3, with TRBD2 matching 8 bases. V dropped 0 bases and J dropped 1; count of bases not matched to a gene: 0. The CDR3 consists of 15 residues. The V gene's germline CDR1 is MGHRA and CDR2 YSYEKL. DNA of the CDR3: TGCGCCAGCAGCCAAGAAGCGGGAGGCACAGATACGCAGTATTTT. It specifies CASSQEAGGTDTQYF.

V is TRBV2 and J is TRBJ1-1; tentative D call: TRBD1 (6 bases). Germline-derived CDR1 and CDR2 are SNHLY and FYNNEI. Trimming took off 3 bases at V and 0 bases at J, with 8 bases between the two ends. This CDR3 is built from 14 residues. In DNA form, the CDR3 reads TGTGCCAGCAGTGACGGGGGCATGAACACTGAAGCTTTCTTT. It yields the protein CASSDGGMNTEAFF.

The CDR3 DNA follows: TGTGCCAGCAGCTTAGTTGTCGGCAGCCAGAACACTGAAGCTTTCTTT. Protein product: CASSLVVGSQNTEAFF. V gene TRBV11-2 combines with J gene TRBJ1-1; D is unclear. Germline values: CDR1 SGHAT, CDR2 FQNNGV. CDR3 size: 16 residues. Trimming stripped 1 base from V and 1 base from J, with 13 bases between.

This clone was observed a few times. The chain is built from TRBV4-2 and TRBJ2-2, with 11 bases matching TRBD2. CDR3 size: 16 residues. V shed 4 bases, J shed 7 bases, and the junction held 8 bases outside the gene matches. The V gene's germline CDR1 is LGHNA and CDR2 YNFKEQ. Here the CDR3 reads CASSPSTLAGDGELFF. In DNA form, the CDR3 reads TGTGCCAGCAGCCCCTCTACACTAGCGGGAGACGGGGAGCTGTTTTTT.

V is TRBV7-9 and J is TRBJ2-7; D is perhaps TRBD2 (5 bases). V shed 4 bases and J shed 5 bases, with 12 bases lying between them. Germline loops: CDR1 SEHNR, CDR2 FQNEAQ (reference sequence). The CDR3 length is 13 residues. The CDR3 sequence is CASSYGGGNEQYF. For the CDR3, the DNA is TGTGCCAGCAGCTACGGAGGAGGAAACGAGCAGTACTTC.